This T cell receptor beta chain was retrieved from a study of T cell responses to AZD1222 COVID-19 vaccine. Profiling relied on immunoSEQ multiplex PCR, and the TCRdb table lists in-frame clones only, not all of them. This table has 90,000 to 120,000 clones, around 93% appearing once. This CDR3 has 15 residues. The germline CDR1 and CDR2 sequences are SGHTA and FQGNSA. V was clipped by 2 bases and J by 0 bases, with 10 bases between them. The chain couples TRBV7-2 to TRBJ1-1; no firm D call. The receptor's source is an adult who received the AZD1222 COVID-19 vaccine. The material sequenced was peripheral blood, taken 28 days after the second AZD1222 dose. CDR3 amino acids: CASSLFLVLNTEAFF. The CDR3 DNA reads as TGTGCCAGCAGCTTATTTCTGGTCTTGAACACTGAAGCTTTCTTT.